This TCR beta chain derives from a study of T-cell reconstitution after alpha-beta-depleted transplantation in children. General study findings and limits: T-cell counts and diversity at one year following transplant were attributed mainly to newly produced T cells. It was reported that alpha-beta T cells came from several hundred expanded graft clones (about two months after transplant). The origin of high day-60 TCRbeta diversity in some patients lay in surviving recipient T cells and thymic progenitors.

This clonotype has a handful of counts. The target antigen is unknown. The TCRbeta library was prepared with unique molecular identifiers. TCRdb re-analysed the PCR reads in MiXCR, keeping a single row per CDR3 protein. The repertoire holds about 980,000 distinct CDR3 sequences, with about 31% as singletons. Looked up from germline, CDR1 is DFQATT and CDR2 is SNEGSKA (reference sequence). Trimming took 4 bases from V and 0 from J, leaving 8 bases between them. The CDR3 consists of 13 residues. The sequencing used PBMCs, mostly from graft donor cells, collected 360 days after TCRalphabeta/CD19-depleted stem cell transplant. This chain connects TRBV20-1 to TRBJ2-3; perhaps TRBD1 as D (6 bases). This TCR was recovered from a boy in the first two years of life who had a stem cell transplant for SCID, so the T cells may come from the graft donor. The CDR3 DNA is TGCAGTGCTACCCAGGGGAGCACAGATACGCAGTATTTT. Protein product: CSATQGSTDTQYF.